The 31 T cell receptor beta chains given below trace back to one sample, sequenced in a study of blood T cell repertoires in COVID-19. Clones were read by immunoSEQ multiplex PCR, and TCRdb kept only the in-frame ones, dropping some. The table has 40,000 to 45,000 clones, about nine tenths seen once; the top ten hold about 22%. The sequenced material came from peripheral blood. The receptors derive from a man aged 45-65 years with active COVID-19.

V gene TRBV28 combines with J gene TRBJ1-1; TRBD1 might be the D (6 bases). V lost 8 bases, J lost 1 base, and 14 bases lay in between. The CDR3 has 14 amino acids. CDR1 MDHEN and CDR2 SYDVKM come from the germline V gene. CDR3 sequence reads: CASGGQGKNTEAFF. The CDR3 DNA follows: TGTGCCAGCGGCGGCCAGGGGAAGAACACTGAAGCTTTCTTT. The variable domain in full, with the rest retrieved from reference TRBV28 and TRBJ1-1, is DVKVTQSSRYLVKRTGEKVFLECVQDMDHENMFWYRQDPGLGLRLIYFSYDVKMKEKGDIPEGYSVSREKKERFSLILESASTNQTSMYLCASGGQGKNTEAFFGQGTRLTVV.

The V and J genes are TRBV24-1 and TRBJ2-2; D might be TRBD2 (5 bases). CDR1 and CDR2 (germline): KGHDR, SFDVKD. V was shortened by 5 bases and J by 3 bases, with 15 bases between the two germline ends. The CDR3 runs to 16 residues. In DNA form, the CDR3 reads TGTGCCACCAGTGTGCGGGCCTGGGGAGACACCGGGGAGCTGTTTTTT. Protein sequence: CATSVRAWGDTGELFF.

The V and J genes are TRBV18 and TRBJ2-2, with 9 bases lining up with TRBD1. Looked up from germline, CDR1 is KGHSH and CDR2 is LQKENI. J gave up 4 bases and V 4 bases, and 1 base lay outside the gene matches. This CDR3 spans 14 amino acids. The CDR3 here is CASSLGQGTGELFF. The CDR3 DNA sequence: TGTGCCAGCTCACTGGGACAGGGCACCGGGGAGCTGTTTTTT.

J is TRBJ1-1 and V is TRBV11-1; possibly TRBD1 for D (5 bases). The CDR3 runs 15 residues. Germline CDR1 and CDR2: SGHAT and FQDESV (reference sequence). Deletions cut 5 bases from V and 2 bases from J, with 15 bases between. The CDR3 nucleotides read TGTGCCAGCAGCACCAGGGATAACTTTAACACTGAAGCTTTCTTT. Amino acid sequence: CASSTRDNFNTEAFF.

The J gene is TRBJ1-1, the V gene TRBV14, with D tentatively TRBD1 (6 bases). V gave up 6 bases and J gave up 7 bases, with 30 bases separating them. The germline V gene has CDR1 SGHDN and CDR2 FVKESK. This CDR3 region has 18 residues. DNA for the CDR3: TGTGCCAGCAGGGGGGGCGGGGGAACACGTCCTCCCGATCTTGAAGCTTTCTTT. Residues: CASRGGGGTRPPDLEAFF.

Of note for this clone: Other nucleotide sequences in the sample specify the same CDR3. The V gene is TRBV14, the J gene TRBJ1-2; TRBD1 matches 7 bases. The ends lost 4 bases at V and 4 bases at J; junction bases unmatched: 3. Germline V CDR1 and CDR2: SGHDN, FVKESK. This CDR3 region has 13 residues. CDR3 nucleotides: TGTGCCAGCAGCCTAGGGGGCCTCTATGGCTACACCTTC. This gives the protein CASSLGGLYGYTF.

This chain connects TRBV19 to TRBJ2-7, with a weak D call TRBD2 (5 bases). In germline, CDR1 is LNHDA, CDR2 SQIVND (reference sequence). V was trimmed by 1 base and J by 0 bases, leaving 13 bases between them. This CDR3 is 16 amino acids long. Here the CDR3 DNA reads TGTGCCAGTAGTATAGTACAGAACGGGATCTCCTACGAGCAGTACTTC. Translation: CASSIVQNGISYEQYF.

This clone was seen more than once but under ten times. The V and J genes are TRBV18 and TRBJ2-7, with 15 bases aligning to TRBD2. Germline V gives CDR1 KGHSH, CDR2 LQKENI. The CDR3 has 16 amino acids. V was pared by 2 bases and J by 5 bases, with 4 bases of the junction left unmatched. The CDR3 loop reads CASSPTGTSGRNEQYF. In DNA, the CDR3 is TGTGCCAGCTCACCAACCGGGACTAGCGGGAGGAACGAGCAGTACTTC.

This clone appeared a single time. The chain joins TRBV6-4 to TRBJ1-6, with a weak D call TRBD1 (5 bases). The CDR3 contains 16 residues. Germline V CDR1 and CDR2: MRHNA, SNTAGT. The V end was cut by 7 bases, the J end by 4 bases, with 17 bases between. The CDR3 DNA sequence: TGTGCCAGCAATACAAAGACAGATCAGTATAATTCACCCCTCCACTTT. It yields the protein CASNTKTDQYNSPLHF.

This chain links TRBV9 with TRBJ2-7; D remains ambiguous. The CDR3 is made up of 15 amino acids. Germline CDR1 reads SGDLS; CDR2 reads YYNGEE. With 4 bases removed from V and 3 bases from J, the gap between germline ends came to 17 bases. CDR3 in DNA: TGTGCCAGCAGCCCACCCGGCGGAACGGACTACGAGCAGTACTTC. It translates to CASSPPGGTDYEQYF.

The J gene is TRBJ1-2, the V gene TRBV27; no firm D call. The CDR3 length is 16 residues. Germline lookup yields CDR1 MNHEY and CDR2 SMNVEV (reference sequence). The V gene lost 0 bases and the J gene lost 1 base, with 12 bases spanning the gap. The CDR3 here is CASSLSGYGNNYGYTF. The DNA for the CDR3 is TGTGCCAGCAGTTTATCGGGTTACGGGAATAACTATGGCTACACCTTC.

CDR3 sequence (DNA): TGTGCCAGCAGTCCTCTTCCGGGAAAGGGCTCCTACGAGCAGTACTTC. Its translation is CASSPLPGKGSYEQYF. The chain couples TRBV28 to TRBJ2-7; possibly TRBD2 for D (5 bases). Per the germline V gene, CDR1 is MDHEN and CDR2 is SYDVKM. V shed 5 bases and J shed 0 bases, with 17 bases lying between them. CDR3 length: 16 amino acids.

The chain carries TRBV24-1 and TRBJ2-3, with D unclear. The V end was cut by 5 bases, the J end by 3 bases, with 5 bases between. Germline-derived CDR1 and CDR2 are KGHDR and SFDVKD. The CDR3 sequence is 12 residues long. In DNA, the CDR3 is TGTGCCACCAGTGTCGGGACAGATACGCAGTATTTT. Translating it yields CATSVGTDTQYF.

This clone was recorded only once. CDR3 DNA: TGTGCCAGCAGCGTAGGGCGGACAGGGCCCAAGTCCTACAATGAGCAGTTCTTC. Encoded protein: CASSVGRTGPKSYNEQFF. The V call is TRBV9, the J call TRBJ2-1; 8 nucleotides match TRBD1. The germline V gene encodes CDR1 SGDLS and CDR2 YYNGEE. Germline trimming cut 0 bases from V and 1 base from J; bases unmatched to any gene: 9. The length of the CDR3 is 18 residues.

The V gene is TRBV5-1, the J gene TRBJ2-5, with D possibly matching TRBD1 (5 bases). Germline CDR1 SGHRS, CDR2 YFSETQ. The CDR3 contains 13 residues. V lost 4 bases and J 5 bases, leaving 12 bases between the germline ends. As DNA, the CDR3 is TGCGCCAGCAGCCCAACAGGAGTGGAGACCCAGTACTTC. Translated, it gives CASSPTGVETQYF.

The V call is TRBV7-2, the J call TRBJ2-7; the match to TRBD1 covers 9 bases. Germline CDR1 is SGHTA and CDR2 is FQGNSA. CDR3 length equals 15 residues. The trim removed 1 base at V and 0 bases at J, leaving 1 base unmatched. The CDR3 sequence: CASSLGTGASYEQYF. CDR3 sequence (DNA): TGTGCCAGCAGCTTAGGGACAGGGGCCTCCTACGAGCAGTACTTC.

The CDR3 DNA reads TGTGCCAGCAGTTTAGGACACTCCTACGAGCAGTACTTC. This gives the protein CASSLGHSYEQYF. The rearrangement links TRBV12-3 or TRBV12-4 to TRBJ2-7; D gene unclear. With 1 base removed from V and 0 bases from J, the gap between germline ends came to 4 bases. This CDR3 region has 13 residues.

The rearrangement links TRBV7-9 to TRBJ2-5, with unresolved D. The CDR3 covers 16 residues. V shed 1 base and J shed 3 bases, with 15 bases lying between them. CDR1 and CDR2 from the germline V gene are SEHNR and FQNEAQ (reference sequence). The CDR3 bases are TGTGCCAGCAGCTTAGGGGCAGTCAAACCCGAAGAGACCCAGTACTTC. Protein: CASSLGAVKPEETQYF.

The chain joins TRBV27 to TRBJ2-1; 8 nucleotides line up with TRBD1. This CDR3 has 15 residues. Trimming removed 6 bases from V and 6 bases from J; junction bases left unmatched: 10. The germline gives CDR1 MNHEY, CDR2 SMNVEV (reference sequence). The CDR3: CASRGPRGPSNEQFF. In nucleotides, the CDR3 is TGTGCCAGCAGGGGCCCCAGGGGGCCCTCCAATGAGCAGTTCTTC.

The chain joins TRBV9 to TRBJ2-2; D might be TRBD1 (7 bases). The germline CDR1 and CDR2 sequences are SGDLS and YYNGEE. This CDR3 is built from 16 residues. V lost 4 bases and J 7 bases, leaving 20 bases between the germline ends. DNA for the CDR3: TGTGCCAGCAGCCAACTCGGAGGGGGCAGAGGCGGGGAGCTGTTTTTT. It translates to CASSQLGGGRGGELFF.

This rearrangement joins TRBV4-1 to TRBJ2-5; weak D call: TRBD2 (6 bases). CDR1 MGHRA and CDR2 YSYEKL come from the germline V gene. The V end lost 5 bases, the J end lost 1 base, and 14 bases lay between the germline ends. The CDR3 has 15 residues. This chain's CDR3 is CASSVAEVTQETQYF. The CDR3 region has the DNA TGCGCCAGCAGCGTAGCGGAAGTCACCCAAGAGACCCAGTACTTC.

The chain has TRBV27 and TRBJ2-2; 7 bases align to TRBD2. Germline CDR1 reads MNHEY; CDR2 reads SMNVEV (reference sequence). The ends lost 2 bases at V and 3 bases at J; junction bases unmatched: 12. This CDR3 spans 18 amino acids. The CDR3 is CASSLKGLAGADTGELFF. The CDR3, as DNA: TGTGCCAGCAGTTTAAAAGGATTGGCGGGAGCGGACACCGGGGAGCTGTTTTTT.

The chain joins TRBV7-6 to TRBJ2-2, with 8 bases matching TRBD2. The V segment lost 1 base and the J segment 3 bases; nucleotides outside the gene matches: 4. CDR1 SGHVS and CDR2 FNYEAQ come from the germline V gene. This CDR3 has 16 amino acids. In DNA form, the CDR3 reads TGTGCCAGCAGCTTAGAGGCTAGCGGGTACACCGGGGAGCTGTTTTTT. It encodes CASSLEASGYTGELFF.

The chain couples TRBV7-2 to TRBJ2-3, with 7 bases aligning to TRBD2. The CDR3 spans 16 residues. After removal of 5 bases from V and 7 bases from J, the junction contained 15 bases not matched to a gene. CDR1 and CDR2 (germline): SGHTA, FQGNSA. CDR3 protein: CASSRAGTASFNTQYF. Here the CDR3 DNA reads TGTGCCAGCAGCAGAGCGGGGACGGCCTCTTTTAATACGCAGTATTTT.

J is TRBJ2-1 and V is TRBV11-3; 7 positions agree with TRBD2. Germline loops: CDR1 SGHNT, CDR2 YENEEA. The J segment lost 2 bases and the V segment lost 1 base, leaving 5 bases of the junction unmatched. The CDR3 covers 16 residues. The CDR3 sequence: CASSLVPSGPYNEQFF. CDR3 nucleotide sequence: TGTGCCAGCAGCTTAGTTCCTAGCGGTCCCTACAATGAGCAGTTCTTC.

This clone was detected only once. The CDR3 is CASSNGGGRYTF. The DNA of the CDR3 is TGTGCCAGCAGCAATGGGGGGGGACGCTACACCTTC. The chain links TRBV21-1 to TRBJ1-2. TRBV21-1 is a documented pseudogene. This CDR3 is built from 12 residues.

This clone occurred once. The V gene is TRBV7-7, the J gene TRBJ2-5; a possible D gene is TRBD2 (5 bases). The germline CDR1 and CDR2 sequences are SSHAT and FNYEAQ (reference sequence). V was trimmed by 5 bases and J by 5 bases, leaving 12 bases between them. The CDR3 covers 13 residues. The DNA of the CDR3 is TGTGCCAGCAGCCAGTCCGGGAAGGAGACCCAGTACTTC. This gives the protein CASSQSGKETQYF.

This clone occurred a few times. V is TRBV5-1 and J is TRBJ1-1, with D unresolved. Trimming took off 1 base at V and 0 bases at J, with 7 bases between the two ends. Germline CDR1 and CDR2: SGHRS and YFSETQ. This CDR3 contains 14 residues. This CDR3 reads CASSLNSLNTEAFF. The CDR3 bases are TGCGCCAGCAGCTTGAACAGCCTGAACACTGAAGCTTTCTTT.

This clone has a single count. The rearrangement uses TRBV28 and TRBJ1-6; tentatively, D is TRBD1 (5 bases). Per germline, CDR1 MDHEN and CDR2 SYDVKM. V was pared by 5 bases and J by 5 bases, with 22 bases between. The CDR3 loop spans 18 amino acids. The CDR3 DNA sequence: TGTGCCAGCAGTCGGGGGGATCTGCAGGGCAACAATAATTCACCCCTCCACTTT. It yields the protein CASSRGDLQGNNNSPLHF. Variable domain in full (rest from reference TRBV28 and TRBJ1-6): DVKVTQSSRYLVKRTGEKVFLECVQDMDHENMFWYRQDPGLGLRLIYFSYDVKMKEKGDIPEGYSVSREKKERFSLILESASTNQTSMYLCASSRGDLQGNNNSPLHFGNGTRLTVT.

This chain joins TRBV28 and TRBJ2-7; no clear D. V lost 8 bases, J lost 5 bases, and 25 bases lay in between. CDR1 and CDR2 (germline): MDHEN, SYDVKM. This CDR3 region has 16 residues. The CDR3 DNA is TGTGCCAGCGTTCGTTCCAGGCAGTACTCCGCAAACGAGCAGTACTTC. Translated: CASVRSRQYSANEQYF.

The chain links TRBV19 to TRBJ1-4; a weak D match, TRBD1 (6 bases). The V end was cut by 7 bases, the J end by 4 bases, with 16 bases between. There are 15 residues in the CDR3. Germline CDR1 is LNHDA and CDR2 is SQIVND (reference sequence). The CDR3 DNA sequence: TGTGCCAGTAAAGCAGGGGCGGACGTTAATGAAAAACTGTTTTTT. Its protein is CASKAGADVNEKLFF.